These 5 T cell receptor beta chains were sequenced from one sample in a study of blood T cell repertoires in COVID-19. Libraries were prepared by immunoSEQ multiplex PCR; TCRdb keeps only in-frame clonotypes and omits some of them. The repertoire holds about 55,000 clones, roughly 87% seen once, with around 2% in the top ten. Sample: peripheral blood. These receptors all stem from a woman aged 55 to 70 with acute or convalescent COVID-19.

The rearrangement uses TRBV20-1 and TRBJ1-1; D is unresolved. The V gene lost 6 bases and the J gene lost 4 bases, with 9 bases spanning the gap. This CDR3 has 11 residues. Germline V gene sequence: CDR1 DFQATT, CDR2 SNEGSKA (reference sequence). The CDR3: CSAAPITEAFF. The CDR3 coding sequence is TGCAGTGCGGCTCCGATCACTGAAGCTTTCTTT.

The genes are TRBV5-1 and TRBJ2-5; tentative D call: TRBD1 (6 bases). The CDR3 sequence is 16 residues long. Germline CDR1 and CDR2: SGHRS and YFSETQ. V was cut by 2 bases and J by 3 bases, with 17 bases left in between. CDR3 protein: CASSLGQLSGKETQYF. Written as DNA, the CDR3 is TGCGCCAGCAGCTTAGGACAGCTAAGTGGGAAAGAGACCCAGTACTTC.

J is TRBJ1-1 and V is TRBV11-2; 9 positions agree with TRBD1. The CDR3 runs 18 residues. V was pared by 1 base and J by 1 base, with 10 bases of the junction left unmatched. Germline V CDR1 and CDR2: SGHAT, FQNNGV. The CDR3 loop reads CASSLGGWDRVKNTEAFF. The CDR3 DNA reads TGTGCCAGCAGCTTAGGAGGGTGGGACAGGGTAAAGAACACTGAAGCTTTCTTT.

The gene calls are TRBV19 and TRBJ1-5; 7 nucleotides line up with TRBD1. V dropped 7 bases and J dropped 1; count of bases not matched to a gene: 10. The CDR3 is made up of 16 amino acids. CDR1 is LNHDA and CDR2 is SQIVND in the germline V gene (reference sequence). This CDR3 reads CASMGRQGRSNQPQHF. The DNA for the CDR3 is TGTGCCAGTATGGGGAGACAGGGAAGGAGCAATCAGCCCCAGCATTTT.

As regards this clone: Relative to the germline gene, one junction end is altered; a read error may explain this. This chain uses TRBV28 with TRBJ2-7, with D unclear. CDR1 and CDR2 (germline): MDHEN, SYDVKM. The CDR3 length is 15 residues. This CDR3 is CASSLSSGVLLGQYF. The CDR3 DNA sequence: TGTGCCAGCAGCTTATCCTCAGGTGTACTCCTCGGGCAGTACTTC.